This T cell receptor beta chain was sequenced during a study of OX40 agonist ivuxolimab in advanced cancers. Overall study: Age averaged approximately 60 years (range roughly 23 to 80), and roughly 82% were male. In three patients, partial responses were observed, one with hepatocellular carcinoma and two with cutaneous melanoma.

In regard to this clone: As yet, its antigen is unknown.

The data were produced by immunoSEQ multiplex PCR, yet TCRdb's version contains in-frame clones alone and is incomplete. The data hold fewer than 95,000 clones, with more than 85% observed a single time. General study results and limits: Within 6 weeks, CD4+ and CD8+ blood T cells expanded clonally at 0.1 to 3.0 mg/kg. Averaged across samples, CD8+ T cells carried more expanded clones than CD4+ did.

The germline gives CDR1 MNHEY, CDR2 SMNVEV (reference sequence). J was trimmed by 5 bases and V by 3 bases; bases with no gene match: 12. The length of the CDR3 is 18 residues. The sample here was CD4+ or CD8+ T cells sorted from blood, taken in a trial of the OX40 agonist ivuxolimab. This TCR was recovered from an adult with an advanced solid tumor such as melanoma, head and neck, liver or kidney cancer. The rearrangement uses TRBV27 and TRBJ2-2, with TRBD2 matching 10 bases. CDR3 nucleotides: TGTGCCAGCAGTTTGTTGGCGAGCGGGAGGGCGGGAACCGGGGAGCTGTTTTTT. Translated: CASSLLASGRAGTGELFF.